The sequence of this T cell receptor beta chain was determined in a study of blood T cell repertoires in COVID-19. The wider study: Spain, Italy and the United States supplied samples that represented acute and convalescent COVID-19.

Assay used: immunoSEQ multiplex PCR; TCRdb lists only in-frame clones, some missing. The table has more than 200,000 clones, roughly 89% seen once. CDR1 DFQATT and CDR2 SNEGSKA come from the germline V gene (reference sequence). CDR3 size: 10 residues. Participant reports of clinical history set cohort assignment. All recovered Cohort 3 donors got two negative PCRs, got clearance, or saw symptom resolution. The TCR comes from a woman younger than 45 who had recovered from COVID-19. This chain joins TRBV20-1 and TRBJ1-4; 9 bases match TRBD1. Sequenced input: PBMCs or T cells enriched from blood (not recorded which). DNA of the CDR3: TGCGGACAGGGGCCAGGAAAACTGTTTTTT. Its protein is CGQGPGKLFF.